The 26 T cell receptor beta chains below were found in one sample sequenced in a study of T cell responses to AZD1222 COVID-19 vaccine (dated by TCRdb to the early 2020s). Preparation of the library involved the immunoSEQ multiplex PCR assay. TCRdb limited this immuneACCESS table to in-frame rearrangements with V and J called. A share of clones is missing; checked studies link under half to unresolved V genes, and the rest is unexplained. In all, the sample holds some 95,000 clones, and roughly 91% of those were seen once. The ten largest clones take up roughly 2.8% of the sample. The intended sense of this specimen's time point label: baseline before first vaccination. Read against the paper, the sample's treatment or condition label means: meningococcal conjugate vaccine given as trial control. The sample consisted of peripheral blood, taken on day 0 of MenACWY control vaccination. These receptors were obtained from an adult in good health.

This chain connects TRBV5-6 to TRBJ1-5; D is uncertain. The CDR3 is made up of 14 amino acids. V lost 0 bases to trimming and J lost 4 bases, with 8 bases between them. The germline gives CDR1 SGHDT, CDR2 YYEEEE. CDR3 loop: CASSLVGTNQPQHF. Written as DNA, the CDR3 is TGTGCCAGCAGCTTGGTAGGAACTAATCAGCCCCAGCATTTT. Filled out from reference TRBV5-6 and TRBJ1-5, the complete variable domain reads DAGVTQSPTHLIKTRGQQVTLRCSPKSGHDTVSWYQQALGQGPQFIFQYYEEEERQRGNFPDRFSGHQFPNYSSELNVNALLLGDSALYLCASSLVGTNQPQHFGDGTRLSIL.

V gene TRBV7-8 combines with J gene TRBJ1-5, with D perhaps TRBD1 (5 bases). The V gene lost 5 bases and the J gene lost 6 bases, with 8 bases spanning the gap. In germline, CDR1 is SGHVS, CDR2 FQNEAQ. This CDR3 comprises 12 residues. The CDR3 region has the DNA TGTGCCAGCAGCATCGACAGTCAGCCCCAGCATTTT. It is translated as CASSIDSQPQHF.

This chain links TRBV6-2 or TRBV6-3 with TRBJ1-2; no definite D call. Germline assignment: CDR1 MNHEY and CDR2 SVGEGT. The ends were cut back, 4 bases at V and 2 bases at J, with 5 bases in the middle. This CDR3 is 12 amino acids long. The CDR3 region is CASSFVNYGYTF. Written as DNA, the CDR3 is TGTGCCAGCAGTTTCGTCAACTATGGCTACACCTTC.

V usage is TRBV25-1 and J usage is TRBJ1-1, with 7 nucleotides matching TRBD1. This CDR3 region has 17 residues. Germline V gives CDR1 MGHDK, CDR2 SYGVNS. V lost 5 bases and J lost 0; bases outside the gene matches: 12. The CDR3 sequence: CASSPTRQGPLNTEAFF. The CDR3 nucleotides read TGTGCCAGCAGTCCTACAAGACAGGGTCCCCTGAACACTGAAGCTTTCTTT.

The chain couples TRBV7-2 to TRBJ2-1; tentatively, D is TRBD1 (6 bases). The CDR3 is 18 amino acids. The V and J ends lost 5 bases and 4 bases respectively, with 24 bases between them. Germline lookup yields CDR1 SGHTA and CDR2 FQGNSA. CDR3 protein: CASSRNNRVPAEYNEQFF. The CDR3 DNA is TGTGCCAGCAGCCGGAACAACAGGGTTCCAGCGGAATACAATGAGCAGTTCTTC.

The chain links TRBV3-1 (or the pseudogene TRBV3-2) to TRBJ1-1; TRBD1 agrees at 7 bases. Germline V gives CDR1 LGHDT, CDR2 YNNKEL (reference sequence). The ends lost 2 bases at V and 2 bases at J; junction bases unmatched: 5. The CDR3 sequence is 15 residues long. This CDR3 is CASSQRTGVNTEAFF. The CDR3 DNA is TGTGCCAGCAGCCAAAGGACAGGCGTTAACACTGAAGCTTTCTTT.

In nucleotides, the CDR3 is TGTGCCAGTAGTCCTACCGGAGGGGGCACTGAAGCTTTCTTT. Translation gives CASSPTGGGTEAFF. This chain connects TRBV19 to TRBJ1-1; tentative D call: TRBD1 (6 bases). This CDR3 contains 14 residues. CDR1 and CDR2 (germline): LNHDA, SQIVND (reference sequence). V lost 5 bases and J 4 bases, leaving 14 bases between the germline ends.

The gene calls are TRBV6-2 or TRBV6-3 and TRBJ1-1; D gene ambiguous. This CDR3 is 16 amino acids long. Looked up from germline, CDR1 is MNHEY and CDR2 is SVGEGT. Trimming removed 0 bases from V and 1 base from J, with 12 bases in between. This CDR3 is CASSYSTREPNTEAFF. In DNA, the CDR3 is TGTGCCAGCAGTTACTCGACAAGAGAACCGAACACTGAAGCTTTCTTT.

This clone was observed a handful of times. The chain couples TRBV7-8 to TRBJ2-2; TRBD2 is a possible D gene (5 bases). CDR1 and CDR2 from the germline V gene are SGHVS and FQNEAQ. Trimming left V 5 bases short and J 3 bases short, with 16 bases between. The CDR3 is made up of 16 amino acids. The CDR3 loop reads CASSGERGIHTGELFF. The CDR3 bases are TGTGCCAGCAGCGGCGAGAGAGGGATCCACACCGGGGAGCTGTTTTTT. Complete variable domain (other parts from reference TRBV7-8 and TRBJ2-2): GAGVSQSPRYKVAKRGQDVALRCDPISGHVSLFWYQQALGQGPEFLTYFQNEAQLDKSGLPSDRFFAERPEGSVSTLKIQRTQQEDSAVYLCASSGERGIHTGELFFGEGSRLTVL.

The chain recombines TRBV23-1 with TRBJ1-1; TRBD1 matches at 11 bases. TRBV23-1 counts as an open reading frame of uncertain function. The ends lost 8 bases at V and 1 base at J; junction bases unmatched: 15. The CDR3 extends over 18 amino acids. CDR3 sequence reads: CASPTGTGGFCPNTEAFF. The CDR3 DNA is TGCGCCAGCCCAACCGGGACAGGGGGGTTTTGTCCGAACACTGAAGCTTTCTTT.

The chain employs TRBV7-2 and TRBJ1-5; no firm D call. The length of the CDR3 is 13 residues. The ends were cut back, 2 bases at V and 2 bases at J, with 4 bases in the middle. Germline V CDR1 and CDR2: SGHTA, FQGNSA. The CDR3 spells CASSLTGNQPQHF. As DNA, the CDR3 is TGTGCCAGCAGCTTAACGGGCAATCAGCCCCAGCATTTT.

This clone has more than one count but fewer than ten. The chain recombines TRBV2 with TRBJ1-3, with no clear D. The germline V gene encodes CDR1 SNHLY and CDR2 FYNNEI. This CDR3 has 13 amino acids. Trimming removed 7 bases at V and 0 bases at J, with 7 bases between. CDR3 in DNA: TGTGCCAGCACCCTAAGCTCTGGAAACACCATATATTTT. It encodes CASTLSSGNTIYF.

The chain couples TRBV4-1 to TRBJ2-7, with D perhaps matching TRBD1 (6 bases). This CDR3 has 17 residues. V was trimmed by 0 bases and J by 0 bases, leaving 15 bases between them. Germline-derived CDR1 and CDR2 are MGHRA and YSYEKL. Here the CDR3 DNA reads TGCGCCAGCAGCCAAGATCATATTAGACAGGCCTCCTACGAGCAGTACTTC. Translated, it gives CASSQDHIRQASYEQYF.

The V and J genes are TRBV7-9 and TRBJ1-6; weak D call: TRBD1 (6 bases). Germline V gene data show CDR1 as SEHNR and CDR2 as FQNEAQ (reference sequence). V gave up 5 bases and J gave up 8 bases, with 13 bases separating them. This CDR3 contains 14 residues. The DNA for the CDR3 is TGTGCCAGCAGCACCGGGACACAAGATTCACCCCTCCACTTT. Encoded protein: CASSTGTQDSPLHF.

The J gene is TRBJ2-7, the V gene TRBV7-6; 7 bases align to TRBD2. J lost 2 bases, V lost 1 base, and 5 bases had no gene match. Per the germline V gene, CDR1 is SGHVS and CDR2 is FNYEAQ. The CDR3 consists of 15 residues. CDR3 sequence (DNA): TGTGCCAGCAGCTTAGAGGGCGGGGGAACCTACGAGCAGTACTTC. Residues: CASSLEGGGTYEQYF.

V usage is TRBV2 and J usage is TRBJ1-1, with D unresolved. The CDR3 has 16 amino acids. V lost 7 bases and J 2 bases, leaving 20 bases between the germline ends. The germline gives CDR1 SNHLY, CDR2 FYNNEI. The DNA for the CDR3 is TGTGCCAGCAAAGAAACAGCCTTAAGTTTTAACACTGAAGCTTTCTTT. It translates to CASKETALSFNTEAFF.

The rearrangement links TRBV4-3 to TRBJ1-4; TRBD1 agrees at 9 bases. V dropped 5 bases and J dropped 7; count of bases not matched to a gene: 11. This CDR3 comprises 16 residues. Per the germline V gene, CDR1 is LGHNA and CDR2 is YSLEER. CDR3 amino acids: CASSADGGTGTEKLFF. CDR3 nucleotides: TGCGCCAGCAGCGCAGATGGAGGGACAGGGACTGAAAAACTGTTTTTT.

The CDR3 bases are TGTGCCACCAGTGAAGCCTTTCCCGGGACAGGGGGCGCGGTCGGGGAGCTGTTTTTT. Protein product: CATSEAFPGTGGAVGELFF. The J gene is TRBJ2-2, the V gene TRBV24-1; 12 bases are a match to TRBD1. Trimming took 4 bases from V and 7 from J; bases not matched to a gene: 15. The CDR3 has 19 residues. Germline V lookup: CDR1 KGHDR, CDR2 SFDVKD.

The sample holds one count of this clone. The V and J genes are TRBV2 and TRBJ1-1; weak D call: TRBD1 (5 bases). This CDR3 contains 15 residues. Germline lookup yields CDR1 SNHLY and CDR2 FYNNEI. Trimming pared 0 bases from V and 5 bases from J, leaving 13 bases between. CDR3 in amino acids: CASSEAQGGGTEAFF. The CDR3 bases are TGTGCCAGCAGTGAAGCCCAGGGAGGTGGGACTGAAGCTTTCTTT.

This chain uses TRBV30 with TRBJ2-5; D is possibly TRBD1 (8 bases). V dropped 0 bases and J dropped 5 bases, with 13 bases sitting between them. The CDR3 is 14 residues long. CDR1 is GTSNPN, CDR2 SVGIG, per germline (reference sequence). As DNA, the CDR3 is TGTGCCTGGAGTGTACAGGGGGGAGGGGAGACCCAGTACTTC. Residues: CAWSVQGGGETQYF.

The chain carries TRBV29-1 and TRBJ2-1, with TRBD1 matching over 11 bases. The germline CDR1 and CDR2 sequences are SQVTM and ANQGSEA. V trimming: 0 bases; J trimming: 0 bases; junction bases outside the gene matches: 1. This CDR3 comprises 16 residues. For the CDR3, the DNA is TGCAGCGTTGAAGAAGGACAGGGGGCCTCCTACAATGAGCAGTTCTTC. This gives the protein CSVEEGQGASYNEQFF.

The rearrangement joins TRBV5-1 to TRBJ2-1; the D gene is possibly TRBD1 (5 bases). Germline V gene lookup returns CDR1 SGHRS and CDR2 YFSETQ. The length of the CDR3 is 13 residues. The ends were cut back, 0 bases at V and 6 bases at J, with 7 bases in the middle. The CDR3 loop is CASSLAGINEQFF. CDR3 sequence (DNA): TGCGCCAGCAGCTTGGCAGGGATCAATGAGCAGTTCTTC.

A single count supports this clone. The rearrangement uses TRBV12-3 or TRBV12-4 and TRBJ1-2; no clear D gene. The CDR3 is 13 amino acids. Trimming took off 7 bases at V and 6 bases at J, with 15 bases between the two ends. CDR3 sequence: CASTPATIHGYTF. CDR3 sequence (DNA): TGTGCCAGCACCCCCGCAACTATCCATGGCTACACCTTC.

This clone was picked up a small number of times. The rearrangement links TRBV29-1 to TRBJ2-7; no definite D call. Germline V gene data show CDR1 as SQVTM and CDR2 as ANQGSEA. This CDR3 region has 14 residues. V was cut by 4 bases and J by 1 base, with 14 bases left in between. In nucleotides, the CDR3 is TGCAGCGTTGTGGTAATGGGTTCTTCCTACGAGCAGTACTTC. Translation gives CSVVVMGSSYEQYF.

The chain joins TRBV6-6 to TRBJ2-2, with a possible D match to TRBD2 (5 bases). V was trimmed by 5 bases and J by 5 bases, leaving 9 bases between them. The CDR3 loop spans 13 amino acids. CDR1 MNHNY and CDR2 SVGAGI come from the germline V gene (reference sequence). CDR3 coding DNA: TGTGCCAGCAGTCCCCGGGGTACCGGGGAGCTGTTTTTT. Amino acid sequence: CASSPRGTGELFF.

V is TRBV7-3 and J is TRBJ1-1; the D is unclear. CDR1 and CDR2 (germline): SGHTA, FQGTGA. V was clipped by 5 bases and J by 1 base, with 8 bases between them. The CDR3 has 13 residues. The CDR3 here is CASSRGGNTEAFF. DNA for the CDR3: TGTGCCAGCAGCCGAGGTGGGAACACTGAAGCTTTCTTT.